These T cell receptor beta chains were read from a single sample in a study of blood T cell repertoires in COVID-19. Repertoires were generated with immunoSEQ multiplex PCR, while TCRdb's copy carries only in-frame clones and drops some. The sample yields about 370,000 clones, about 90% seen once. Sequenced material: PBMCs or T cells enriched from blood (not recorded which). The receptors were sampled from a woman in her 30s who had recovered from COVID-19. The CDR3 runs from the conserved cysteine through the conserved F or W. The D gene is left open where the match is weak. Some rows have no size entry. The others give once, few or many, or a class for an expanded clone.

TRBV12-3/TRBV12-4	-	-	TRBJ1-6	CASSLQVDSPLHF	TGTGCCAGCAGTTTACAGGTGGATTCACCCCTCCACTTT
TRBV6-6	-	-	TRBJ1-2	CASSYSTGLGYTF	TGTGCCAGCAGTTACTCGACAGGCTTGGGCTACACCTTC
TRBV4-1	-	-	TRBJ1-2	CASSQPGKGEGGYTF	TGCGCCAGCAGCCAACCGGGCAAGGGAGAGGGTGGCTACACCTTC
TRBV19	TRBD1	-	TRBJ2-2	CASRRQGAGGELFF	TGTGCCAGTAGGCGACAGGGGGCAGGGGGGGAGCTGTTTTTT
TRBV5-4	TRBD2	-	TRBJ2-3	CASSFPLAGGGTDTQYF	TGTGCCAGCAGCTTCCCTCTAGCGGGGGGTGGGACAGATACGCAGTATTTT
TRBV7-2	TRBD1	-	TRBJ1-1	CASSYTSTGLAAFF	TGTGCCAGCAGCTACACGTCGACAGGGTTGGCAGCTTTCTTT
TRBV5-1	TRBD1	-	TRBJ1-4	CASRKDRPEKLFF	TGCGCCAGCAGGAAGGACAGGCCAGAAAAACTGTTTTTT
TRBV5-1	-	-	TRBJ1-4	CASSSGDLGEKLFF	TGCGCCAGCAGCTCGGGGGACCTGGGGGAAAAACTGTTTTTT
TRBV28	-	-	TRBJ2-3	CASRAPGDTQYF	TGTGCCAGCAGGGCCCCAGGGGATACGCAGTATTTT
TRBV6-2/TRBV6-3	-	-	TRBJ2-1	CASSYLRGSRGEQFF	TGTGCCAGCAGTTACCTCCGGGGGAGTCGCGGTGAGCAGTTCTTC
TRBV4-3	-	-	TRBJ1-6	CASSQVGKVASPLHF	TGCGCCAGCAGCCAGGTCGGCAAGGTAGCTTCACCCCTCCACTTT
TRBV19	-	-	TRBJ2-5	CASSGGYQETQYF	TGTGCCAGTAGTGGCGGGTACCAAGAGACCCAGTACTTC
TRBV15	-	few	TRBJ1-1	CATSRHRDPNTEAFF	TGTGCCACCAGCAGGCACAGGGATCCCAACACTGAAGCTTTCTTT
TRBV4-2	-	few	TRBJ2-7	CASSQAAYEQYF	TGTGCCAGCAGCCAAGCCGCCTACGAGCAGTACTTC
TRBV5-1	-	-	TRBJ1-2	CASSLGPDRYGYTF	TGCGCCAGCAGCTTGGGCCCCGACAGATATGGCTACACCTTC
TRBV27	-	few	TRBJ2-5	CASRARVVETQYF	TGTGCCAGCAGAGCCAGGGTCGTGGAGACCCAGTACTTC
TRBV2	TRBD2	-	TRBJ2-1	CAIEGLADYNEQFF	TGTGCCATTGAGGGACTAGCGGATTACAATGAGCAGTTCTTC
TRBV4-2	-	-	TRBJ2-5	CASSQVGRVETQYF	TGTGCCAGCAGCCAAGTTGGCAGGGTGGAGACCCAGTACTTC
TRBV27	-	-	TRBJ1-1	CASSLLGFDTEAFF	TGTGCCAGCAGTTTACTAGGATTCGACACTGAAGCTTTCTTT
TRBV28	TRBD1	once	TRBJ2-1	CASRTTGASHNEQFF	TGTGCCAGCAGGACGACAGGGGCCAGCCACAATGAGCAGTTCTTC
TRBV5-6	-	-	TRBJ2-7	CASSLVVPSYEQYF	TGTGCCAGCAGCTTGGTAGTCCCCTCCTACGAGCAGTACTTC
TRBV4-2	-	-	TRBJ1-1	CASSQGEAEAFF	TGTGCCAGCAGCCAGGGGGAGGCTGAAGCTTTCTTT
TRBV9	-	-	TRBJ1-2	CASSVEAIVNYGYTF	TGTGCCAGCAGCGTAGAAGCCATAGTAAACTATGGCTACACCTTC
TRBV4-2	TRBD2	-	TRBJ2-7	CASSQALSGAPYEQYF	TGTGCCAGCAGCCAAGCTCTTAGCGGGGCCCCCTACGAGCAGTACTTC
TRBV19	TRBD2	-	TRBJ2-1	CASSVGTSGINEQFF	TGTGCCAGTAGTGTTGGGACTAGCGGGATCAATGAGCAGTTCTTC
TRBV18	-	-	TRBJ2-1	CASSPTAEQFF	TGTGCCAGCTCACCGACAGCAGAGCAGTTCTTC
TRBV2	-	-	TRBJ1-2	CASSDPGGNSYGYTF	TGTGCCAGCAGTGACCCGGGGGGCAATAGCTATGGCTACACCTTC